Below are 22 T cell receptor beta chains sequenced from a single sample in a study of T cells after yellow fever vaccination (dated by TCRdb to the late 2010s). In the paper's terms, the treatment or condition label means: live attenuated yellow fever vaccine strain. Receptors were amplified or captured by 5' RACE. The reads were generated on an Illumina HiSeq 2500. TCRdb reprocessing: public reads trimmed at Q25 with fastp, clones called with MiXCR, in-frame beta chains kept. Every distinct CDR3 protein forms one entry, paired with its most common genes and DNA. Within this sample are 620,000 or so distinct CDR3 sequences, with around 16% of them counted one time only. Of the sample, roughly a sixth is held by the ten largest clones. This material consisted of PBMCs, taken 4 to 5 days after the first yellow fever vaccination. These receptors all stem from a man between 18 and 35 years old who received the YFV17D yellow fever vaccine.

The gene calls are TRBV19 and TRBJ2-1; either TRBD1 or TRBD2 may fit D (5 bases each). This CDR3 comprises 16 residues. V dropped 2 bases and J dropped 0 bases, with 11 bases sitting between them. Germline V gene lookup returns CDR1 LNHDA and CDR2 SQIVND (reference sequence). The CDR3 here is CASSIQGRSSYNEQFF. Here the CDR3 DNA reads TGTGCCAGTAGTATACAGGGACGGAGCTCCTACAATGAGCAGTTCTTC.

This clonotype was found many times. This chain uses TRBV12-3 or TRBV12-4 with TRBJ2-7, with 8 nucleotides matching TRBD1. The CDR3 runs 14 residues. Germline trimming cut 5 bases from V and 2 bases from J; bases unmatched to any gene: 5. CDR3 nucleotides: TGTGCCAGCAGTCCTCGACAGGGGCCCTACGAGCAGTACTTC. Its protein product is CASSPRQGPYEQYF.

The V call is TRBV18, the J call TRBJ1-2; D not certain. Trimming stripped 8 bases from V and 2 bases from J, with 12 bases between. Germline lookup yields CDR1 KGHSH and CDR2 LQKENI. This CDR3 spans 13 amino acids. CDR3 nucleotide sequence: TGTGCCAGCGCAGAAGATTCAAACTATGGCTACACCTTC. Protein: CASAEDSNYGYTF. Full variable domain (rest looked up from reference TRBV18 and TRBJ1-2): NAGVMQNPRHLVRRRGQEARLRCSPMKGHSHVYWYRQLPEEGLKFMVYLQKENIIDESGMPKERFSAEFPKEGPSILRIQQVVRGDSAAYFCASAEDSNYGYTFGSGTRLTVV.

This clonotype has only a few counts. The J gene is TRBJ2-7, the V gene TRBV30; D is undetermined. V was shortened by 5 bases and J by 1 base, with 6 bases between the two germline ends. The CDR3 length is 11 residues. CDR1 is GTSNPN and CDR2 is SVGIG in the germline V gene (reference sequence). The CDR3 DNA follows: TGTGCCTGGGACATTTCCTACGAGCAGTACTTC. It encodes CAWDISYEQYF. The full variable domain, completed using reference TRBV30 and TRBJ2-7, is SQTIHQWPATLVQPVGSPLSLECTVEGTSNPNLYWYRQAAGRGLQLLFYSVGIGQISSEVPQNLSASRPQDRQFILSSKKLLLSDSGFYLCAWDISYEQYFGPGTRLTVT.

The gene calls are TRBV5-1 and TRBJ2-2; 10 bases fit TRBD2. CDR1 and CDR2 from the germline V gene are SGHRS and YFSETQ. There are 18 residues in the CDR3. Germline trimming cut 2 bases from V and 2 bases from J; bases unmatched to any gene: 9. The CDR3 DNA reads TGCGCCAGCAGCTTTATGATACAGCGGGGGGGAAACACCGGGGAGCTGTTTTTT. It codes for CASSFMIQRGGNTGELFF.

In this sample, this clonotype turned up a few times. The V call is TRBV7-2, the J call TRBJ1-2; 7 bases map to TRBD1. Trimming took 5 bases from V and 5 from J; bases not matched to a gene: 5. The CDR3 totals 13 residues. Germline CDR1 SGHTA, CDR2 FQGNSA. This CDR3 is CASSPQGEYGYTF. The CDR3 DNA reads as TGTGCCAGCAGCCCGCAGGGGGAGTATGGCTACACCTTC.

J is TRBJ2-7 and V is TRBV4-3, with unresolved D. Germline loops: CDR1 LGHNA, CDR2 YSLEER. Trimming took 1 base from V and 2 from J, leaving 9 bases between them. This CDR3 region has 14 residues. The CDR3 sequence is CASSQVERPYEQYF. The CDR3 DNA reads TGCGCCAGCAGCCAAGTAGAAAGGCCCTACGAGCAGTACTTC.

This clonotype was observed at least ten times. The V call is TRBV28, the J call TRBJ2-1, with a tentative D call TRBD2 (6 bases). CDR1 MDHEN and CDR2 SYDVKM come from the germline V gene. Trimming stripped 3 bases from V and 4 bases from J, with 13 bases between. The length of the CDR3 is 15 residues. The CDR3, as DNA: TGTGCCAGCAGTTTGCGGGGCGCGGGGTACAATGAGCAGTTCTTC. It encodes CASSLRGAGYNEQFF.

This clonotype has a handful of counts. The genes are TRBV12-3 or TRBV12-4 and TRBJ1-3, with unresolved D. Trimming cost V 7 bases and J 0 bases, with 10 bases left between them. The CDR3 totals 14 residues. The CDR3 spells CASTILRSGNTIYF. CDR3 nucleotides: TGTGCCAGCACCATCCTACGCTCTGGAAACACCATATATTTT.

This clonotype was seen only a few times. The genes are TRBV11-2 and TRBJ1-2, with D unresolved. The V gene's germline CDR1 is SGHAT and CDR2 FQNNGV. This CDR3 is 12 amino acids long. Trimming took 6 bases from V and 5 from J, leaving 10 bases between them. CDR3 sequence: CASSRLGYGYTF. The CDR3 coding sequence is TGTGCCAGCAGTCGCTTGGGGTATGGCTACACCTTC.

The table lists this clonotype with a few counts. The genes are TRBV12-3 or TRBV12-4 and TRBJ1-6; D uncertain. The ends were cut back, 9 bases at V and 7 bases at J, with 13 bases in the middle. There are 13 residues in the CDR3. This CDR3 is CASSSLVNSPLHF. The CDR3 DNA sequence: TGTGCCAGTTCATCTTTGGTGAATTCACCCCTCCACTTT.

This clonotype was detected only a few times. V is TRBV14 and J is TRBJ2-7; no firm D call. Germline V lookup: CDR1 SGHDN, CDR2 FVKESK. The CDR3 consists of 13 residues. V lost 2 bases and J 1 base, leaving 6 bases between the germline ends. In DNA, the CDR3 is TGTGCCAGCAGCCAAAGGACGTCCTACGAGCAGTACGTC. The encoded protein is CASSQRTSYEQYV.

The gene calls are TRBV3-1 and TRBJ2-7; a weak D match, TRBD2 (5 bases). With 2 bases removed from V and 1 base from J, the gap between germline ends came to 9 bases. This CDR3 comprises 14 residues. Germline V gives CDR1 LGHDT, CDR2 YNNKEL (reference sequence). CDR3 in DNA: TGTGCCAGCAGCCAAACGGGGATTTCCTACGAGCAGTACTTC. Amino acid sequence: CASSQTGISYEQYF.

In this sample, this clonotype turned up a few times. The CDR3 reads CASRDSGTGEGQPQHF. The CDR3 bases are TGTGCCAGCAGAGATTCCGGGACAGGGGAGGGTCAGCCCCAGCATTTT. The V gene is TRBV12-3 or TRBV12-4, the J gene TRBJ1-5; 10 bases align to TRBD1. The junction had 11 bases not matched to a gene; V was cut back by 6 bases and J by 6 bases. This CDR3 is 16 amino acids long.

The chain carries TRBV29-1 and TRBJ2-5; 8 bases match TRBD2. The ends lost 0 bases at V and 5 bases at J; junction bases unmatched: 8. CDR1 and CDR2 (germline): SQVTM, ANQGSEA. This CDR3 is 15 amino acids long. CDR3 sequence: CSVEDLRGGDETQYF. Here the CDR3 DNA reads TGCAGCGTTGAAGATCTCCGGGGGGGGGATGAGACCCAGTACTTC.

The CDR3 DNA reads TGTGCCAGCAGTCGGACTAGCGGCCGGACAGATACGCAGTATTTT. Protein product: CASSRTSGRTDTQYF. The V call is TRBV6-1, the J call TRBJ2-3; the match to TRBD2 covers 10 bases. This CDR3 is 15 amino acids long. Trimming cost V 5 bases and J 3 bases; bases outside gene matches: 5. Per germline, CDR1 MNHNS and CDR2 SASEGT.

This clonotype was seen more than once but under ten times. The gene calls are TRBV12-3 or TRBV12-4 and TRBJ2-2, with 11 positions matching TRBD2. Trimming at V came to 4 bases and at J to 0 bases, leaving 16 bases not matched to a gene. The CDR3 has 21 residues. The CDR3 protein is CASSSKKPRGTSGSNTGELFF. CDR3 sequence (DNA): TGTGCCAGCAGTTCGAAAAAGCCTCGAGGGACTAGCGGATCGAACACCGGGGAGCTGTTTTTT.

V usage is TRBV7-9 and J usage is TRBJ1-1, with a weak D call TRBD1 (6 bases). V was pared by 1 base and J by 1 base, with 10 bases between. The CDR3 spans 15 residues. CDR1 and CDR2 (germline): SEHNR, FQNEAQ (reference sequence). The CDR3 loop reads CASSLGGLRNTEAFF. CDR3 DNA: TGTGCCAGCAGCTTAGGGGGGCTGAGGAACACTGAAGCTTTCTTT. Looking up the rest from reference TRBV7-9 and TRBJ1-1 gives the full variable domain: DTGVSQNPRHKITKRGQNVTFRCDPISEHNRLYWYRQTLGQGPEFLTYFQNEAQLEKSRLLSDRFSAERPKGSFSTLEIQRTEQGDSAMYLCASSLGGLRNTEAFFGQGTRLTVV.

The genes are TRBV7-9 and TRBJ1-1; no firm D call. Germline lookup yields CDR1 SEHNR and CDR2 FQNEAQ (reference sequence). The V end was cut by 5 bases, the J end by 2 bases, with 12 bases between. The CDR3 loop spans 14 amino acids. The chain's CDR3 is CASSPIAANTEAFF. DNA of the CDR3: TGTGCCAGCAGCCCAATTGCGGCCAACACTGAAGCTTTCTTT.

The chain recombines TRBV6-5 with TRBJ2-5; D is ambiguous. The CDR3 extends over 16 amino acids. V was pared by 2 bases and J by 1 base, with 14 bases between. The germline V gene encodes CDR1 MNHEY and CDR2 SVGAGI. In nucleotides, the CDR3 is TGTGCCAGCAGTTACCTTCTCCCCTCTTCCCAAGAGACCCAGTACTTC. Translating gives CASSYLLPSSQETQYF.

Only a few counts were recorded for this clonotype. Here the CDR3 reads CASSLSRTGSEKLFF. The CDR3 region has the DNA TGTGCCAGCAGCTTATCTAGGACAGGGTCCGAAAAACTGTTTTTT. The J gene is TRBJ1-4, the V gene TRBV7-9, with 8 bases matching TRBD1. J was trimmed by 8 bases and V by 2 bases; bases with no gene match: 7. The CDR3 loop spans 15 amino acids. Germline V gene lookup returns CDR1 SEHNR and CDR2 FQNEAQ (reference sequence).

The chain joins TRBV5-4 to TRBJ1-1, with D maybe TRBD1 (5 bases). The CDR3 has 16 amino acids. Germline loops: CDR1 SGHNT, CDR2 YYREEE (reference sequence). With 0 bases removed from V and 3 bases from J, the gap between germline ends came to 15 bases. CDR3 nucleotides: TGTGCCAGCAGCTTGGCCGCAGGGAGGCTGGACACTGAAGCTTTCTTT. As protein: CASSLAAGRLDTEAFF.